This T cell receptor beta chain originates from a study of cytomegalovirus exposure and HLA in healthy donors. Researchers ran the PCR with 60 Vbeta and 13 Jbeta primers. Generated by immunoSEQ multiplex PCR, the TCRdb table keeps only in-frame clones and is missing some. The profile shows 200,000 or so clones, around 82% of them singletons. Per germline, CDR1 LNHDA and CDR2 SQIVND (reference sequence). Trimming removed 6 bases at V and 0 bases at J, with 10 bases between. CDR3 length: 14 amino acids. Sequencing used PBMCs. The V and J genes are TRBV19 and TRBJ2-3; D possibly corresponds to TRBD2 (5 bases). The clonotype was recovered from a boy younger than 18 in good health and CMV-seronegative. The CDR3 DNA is TGTGCCAGTAGGATGGGCGGGAGCACAGATACGCAGTATTTT. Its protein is CASRMGGSTDTQYF.